This T cell receptor (beta chain) was sequenced in a study of graft-versus-host responses after intestinal transplantation. Method: immunoSEQ multiplex PCR; TCRdb's copy keeps in-frame clones and lacks some. The data contain tens of thousands of clones, approximately 89% of them singletons. The V end was cut by 1 base, the J end by 1 base, with 7 bases between. From germline, CDR1 is SGHAT and CDR2 FQNNGV. The CDR3 length is 14 residues. This clone has a single count. J is TRBJ1-1 and V is TRBV11-2; D perhaps matches TRBD1 (5 bases). The receptor was derived from a human patient who received an intestinal transplant, so some T cells may come from the graft donor. This specimen consisted of PBMCs, obtained around 120 days after intestinal transplantation. The CDR3 sequence is CASSLGGGNTEAFF. The CDR3 coding sequence is TGTGCCAGCAGCTTAGGGGGGGGGAACACTGAAGCTTTCTTT.